The rows below give T cell receptor beta chains drawn from one sample of a study of blood T cells in healthy people across ages. TCRdb reprocessed the 5' RACE reads via MiXCR and lists one record per CDR3 protein. The sample has about 690,000 distinct CDR3 sequences, around 38% seen once; the top ten hold around 30%. Sample: blood. All receptors come from a man older than 75 in good health. Both conserved end residues are part of each CDR3. A D gene is named only where the DNA matches it firmly. Rows may omit the clone size; those that give it use once, few, many or a size class.

>TRBJ2-5|TRBD1|TRBV28|NA
CASWLQGAAQETQYF
TGTGCCAGCTGGCTACAGGGGGCGGCCCAAGAGACCCAGTACTTC
>TRBJ1-5|TRBD1|TRBV7-2|NA
CASSWDRGQNQPQHF
TGTGCCAGCAGCTGGGACAGGGGGCAAAATCAGCCCCAGCATTTT
>TRBJ2-3|NA|TRBV24-1|NA
CATSDTTGYTDTQYF
TGTGCCACCAGTGACACTACAGGGTACACAGATACGCAGTATTTT
>TRBJ2-1|TRBD2|TRBV12-5|few
CASGLGASGSYNEQFF
TGTGCTAGTGGTTTGGGTGCTAGCGGCTCCTACAATGAGCAGTTCTTC
>TRBJ2-1|TRBD2|TRBV20-1|few
CSATSPTLPSGSNNEQFF
TGCAGTGCTACTAGCCCAACACTGCCTAGCGGGAGTAACAATGAGCAGTTCTTC
>TRBJ2-3|NA|TRBV7-9|NA
CASSSPKSGYSDTQYF
TGTGCCAGCAGCTCTCCTAAAAGCGGGTACTCAGATACGCAGTATTTT
>TRBJ1-5|TRBD1|TRBV28|NA
CASTLGGQGTQPQHF
TGTGCCAGCACCTTAGGGGGACAGGGCACTCAGCCCCAGCATTTT
>TRBJ2-2|NA|TRBV3-1|NA
CASSQVGGRTGELFF
TGTGCCAGCAGCCAAGTGGGCGGTAGAACCGGGGAGCTGTTTTTT
>TRBJ2-1|NA|TRBV2|many
CASASREKFF
TGTGCCAGTGCTAGCCGGGAGAAGTTCTTC
>TRBJ2-3|TRBD2|TRBV5-4|few
CASSPGASGSLTDTQYF
TGTGCCAGCAGCCCTGGAGCTAGCGGGAGTCTCACAGATACGCAGTATTTT
>TRBJ2-4|TRBD2|TRBV7-2|few
CASSSKQPGGNIQYF
TGTGCCAGCAGCTCCAAACAACCGGGGGGAAACATTCAGTACTTC
>TRBJ2-7|TRBD2|TRBV6-1|NA
CASGLAGYEQYF
TGTGCCAGCGGACTAGCGGGCTACGAGCAGTACTTC
>TRBJ1-5|TRBD1|TRBV28|NA
CASSLAEQGRETQHF
TGTGCCAGCAGTTTGGCGGAACAGGGGAGGGAGACCCAGCATTTT
>TRBJ1-2|NA|TRBV21-1|NA
CASSPIPGTYGYTF
TGTGCCAGCAGTCCCATTCCGGGGACCTATGGCTACACCTTC
>TRBJ1-4|NA|TRBV20-1|NA
CSVGQTNEKLFF
TGCAGTGTCGGGCAGACTAATGAAAAACTGTTTTTT
>TRBJ2-1|TRBD2|TRBV9|NA
CASSAPSGGAGHEQFF
TGTGCCAGCAGCGCGCCTAGCGGGGGGGCCGGCCATGAGCAGTTCTTC
>TRBJ2-1|TRBD1|TRBV7-3|NA
CASSRSRDRANEQFF
TGTGCCAGCAGCCGAAGCAGGGACAGGGCGAATGAGCAGTTCTTC
>TRBJ2-1|TRBD2|TRBV20-1|NA
CSAVHSGLAGGAYNEQFF
TGCAGTGCCGTACATTCGGGACTAGCGGGAGGGGCCTACAATGAGCAGTTCTTC
>TRBJ2-5|NA|TRBV21-1|NA
CASSKGDRTREETQYF
TGTGCCAGCAGCAAAGGGGACAGAACCCGAGAAGAGACCCAGTACTTC
>TRBJ1-2|TRBD1|TRBV29-1|NA
CSVAGQGVGYTF
TGCAGCGTCGCCGGACAGGGGGTTGGCTACACCTTC
>TRBJ2-1|TRBD1|TRBV9|NA
CASSATGTGGIYNEQFF
TGTGCCAGCAGCGCGACCGGGACAGGGGGCATCTACAATGAGCAGTTCTTC
>TRBJ2-7|NA|TRBV20-1|NA
CSGVDSSSYEQYF
TGCAGTGGTGTCGACAGCAGTTCCTACGAGCAGTACTTC
>TRBJ2-1|TRBD2|TRBV4-2|NA
CASSQAYRRSGGSYNEQFF
TGTGCCAGCAGCCAAGCCTACAGACGTAGCGGGGGCTCCTACAATGAGCAGTTCTTC
>TRBJ1-5|TRBD1|TRBV7-2|NA
CASSSQGSREPQHF
TGTGCCAGCAGCTCACAGGGGTCAAGAGAGCCCCAGCATTTT
>TRBJ2-7|NA|TRBV30|NA
CAWSSGPFYEQYF
TGTGCCTGGAGCTCCGGGCCCTTCTACGAGCAGTACTTC
>TRBJ2-5|TRBD2|TRBV29-1|NA
CSVGQTSGGQETQYF
TGCAGCGTTGGGCAGACTAGCGGGGGACAAGAGACCCAGTACTTC
>TRBJ1-6|NA|TRBV7-9|NA
CASSAQEFSPLHF
TGTGCCAGCAGCGCACAGGAGTTTTCACCCCTCCACTTT
>TRBJ1-5|NA|TRBV11-1|NA
CASSLDNPTNIGRRAGQPQHF
TGTGCCAGCAGCTTAGATAATCCTACAAATATCGGTCGGCGGGCGGGACAGCCCCAGCATTTT
>TRBJ2-7|NA|TRBV7-2|NA
CASSFNWVAYEQYF
TGTGCCAGCAGCTTTAATTGGGTCGCCTACGAGCAGTACTTC
>TRBJ2-3|NA|TRBV14|NA
CASSQDRVETDTQYF
TGTGCCAGCAGCCAAGACAGGGTGGAGACAGATACGCAGTATTTT
>TRBJ2-1|TRBD2|TRBV3-1|NA
CASSLYTGTSIPNEQFF
TGTGCCAGCAGCCTATATACCGGGACTAGCATCCCCAATGAGCAGTTCTTC
>TRBJ2-1|NA|TRBV6-2/TRBV6-3|NA
CASIRGPGVGCEQFF
TGTGCCAGCATCAGGGGTCCGGGAGTAGGTTGTGAGCAGTTCTTC
>TRBJ2-5|NA|TRBV5-1|NA
CASSLRDTLGETQYF
TGCGCCAGCAGCCTCCGGGACACCCTCGGGGAGACCCAGTACTTC
>TRBJ2-6|TRBD2|TRBV3-1|NA
CASGLGKGSGANVLTF
TGTGCCAGCGGACTAGGGAAGGGCTCTGGGGCCAACGTCCTGACTTTC
>TRBJ1-2|TRBD1|TRBV3-1|NA
CASSPGTGGATNYGYTF
TGTGCCAGCAGCCCGGGGACAGGGGGCGCGACAAACTATGGCTACACCTTC
>TRBJ2-5|TRBD1|TRBV4-3|NA
CASSQVGTGETQYF
TGCGCCAGCAGCCAAGTGGGGACAGGAGAGACCCAGTACTTC
>TRBJ2-3|NA|TRBV3-1|few
CASSHRTRTDTQYF
TGTGCCAGCAGCCACCGGACACGCACAGATACGCAGTATTTT
>TRBJ2-3|NA|TRBV24-1|few
CATSDSVVTDTQYF
TGTGCCACCAGTGATTCGGTGGTAACAGATACGCAGTATTTT
>TRBJ2-7|TRBD1|TRBV9|few
CASSLSGTGRSHEQYF
TGTGCCAGCTCGCTTTCGGGGACAGGTAGGTCCCACGAGCAGTACTTC
>TRBJ1-1|TRBD1|TRBV9|NA
CAGGTGLNTEAFF
TGTGCCGGCGGGACAGGGCTGAACACTGAAGCTTTCTTT
>TRBJ2-7|NA|TRBV7-2|few
CASSLDYRGEQYF
TGTGCCAGCAGCTTAGATTATAGGGGCGAGCAGTACTTC
>TRBJ2-5|NA|TRBV11-1|NA
CASSVPGIGLGEQYF
TGTGCCAGCAGCGTTCCGGGAATAGGCCTGGGGGAGCAGTACTTC
>TRBJ2-4|NA|TRBV20-1|NA
CSASWEDKNIQYF
TGCAGTGCTAGTTGGGAGGACAAAAACATTCAGTACTTC
>TRBJ2-3|TRBD2|TRBV7-2|many
CASSSLAGADTQYF
TGTGCCAGCAGCTCCCTAGCGGGGGCAGATACGCAGTATTTT
>TRBJ2-7|NA|TRBV7-2|few
CASSSPRGYTYEQYF
TGTGCCAGCAGCTCCCCTCGGGGTTATACCTACGAGCAGTACTTC
>TRBJ2-6|NA|TRBV12-5|few
CASGFSAGANVLTF
TGTGCTAGTGGTTTCTCCGCTGGGGCCAACGTCCTGACTTTC
>TRBJ1-1|TRBD1|TRBV5-4|NA
CASSLGDRGGFYTEAFF
TGTGCCAGCAGCTTGGGGGACAGGGGAGGTTTTTATACTGAAGCTTTCTTT
>TRBJ2-3|TRBD2|TRBV7-2|few
CASSTGGRQTDTQYF
TGTGCCAGCAGCACCGGCGGGAGACAGACAGATACGCAGTATTTT